These 9 T cell receptor beta chains came from one sample sequenced in a study of control samples from healthy donors and cancer patients. Profiled with immunoSEQ multiplex PCR; TCRdb holds only in-frame clones, not every one. The sample shows about 220,000 clones, around 94% of them seen only once. Sequencing was carried out using blood. Source of these receptors: a man over 45 in good health.

This clone appeared a single time. The rearrangement joins TRBV11-2 to TRBJ1-1, with a tentative D call TRBD1 (6 bases). The CDR3 is 18 residues long. The germline gives CDR1 SGHAT, CDR2 FQNNGV. The V end was cut by 1 base, the J end by 5 bases, with 23 bases between. The CDR3 region is CASSLGVGGRFGNTEAFF. The CDR3 nucleotides read TGTGCCAGCAGCTTAGGGGTAGGGGGGCGGTTTGGGAATACTGAAGCTTTCTTT.

The chain recombines TRBV15 with TRBJ1-4; D is possibly TRBD1 (5 bases). V was shortened by 3 bases and J by 7 bases, with 15 bases between the two germline ends. Germline V lookup: CDR1 LNHNV, CDR2 YYDKDF (reference sequence). The CDR3 is 15 amino acids. For the CDR3, the DNA is TGTGCCACCAGCAGGGAACACGGGGGAGGTGAAAAACTGTTTTTT. Protein: CATSREHGGGEKLFF.

The J gene is TRBJ1-2, the V gene TRBV18; 11 bases are shared with TRBD1. The CDR3 length is 15 residues. Germline trimming cut 5 bases from V and 6 bases from J; bases unmatched to any gene: 8. The germline V gene has CDR1 KGHSH and CDR2 LQKENI. The CDR3 spells CASSGRTGGANGYTF. CDR3 DNA sequence: TGTGCCAGCTCAGGGAGGACAGGGGGCGCAAATGGCTACACCTTC.

The V gene is TRBV7-9, the J gene TRBJ1-4; tentatively, D is TRBD1 (6 bases). The V gene lost 5 bases and the J gene lost 7 bases, with 17 bases spanning the gap. Per germline, CDR1 SEHNR and CDR2 FQNEAQ (reference sequence). This CDR3 region has 15 residues. CDR3 in amino acids: CASSRIQGVSEKLFF. DNA of the CDR3: TGTGCCAGCAGCCGAATACAGGGCGTTAGTGAAAAACTGTTTTTT.

This rearrangement joins TRBV5-1 to TRBJ2-5, with D hard to call. The CDR3 consists of 13 residues. CDR1 and CDR2 from the germline V gene are SGHRS and YFSETQ. V dropped 6 bases and J dropped 3 bases, with 12 bases sitting between them. The CDR3 region has the DNA TGCGCCAGCACCACCACGGTAGAAGAGACCCAGTACTTC. It translates to CASTTTVEETQYF.

The chain is built from TRBV7-2 and TRBJ2-3; D perhaps matches TRBD1 (6 bases). The CDR3 covers 15 residues. Trimming stripped 3 bases from V and 6 bases from J, with 16 bases between. CDR1 and CDR2 from the germline V gene are SGHTA and FQGNSA. For the CDR3, the DNA is TGTGCCAGCAGCTTGGGGACACATAGGGGGGATACGCAGTATTTT. Its protein product is CASSLGTHRGDTQYF.

The chain carries TRBV5-5 and TRBJ1-2; TRBD1 matches at 8 bases. CDR3 length equals 14 residues. Looked up from germline, CDR1 is SGHKS and CDR2 is YYEKEE (reference sequence). The ends lost 4 bases at V and 8 bases at J; junction bases unmatched: 10. In DNA form, the CDR3 reads TGTGCCAGCAGCCTGGCCCAGGGGGCGGGCGGCTACACCTTC. It specifies CASSLAQGAGGYTF.

The chain employs TRBV4-3 and TRBJ2-5; 8 bases match TRBD2. Germline loops: CDR1 LGHNA, CDR2 YSLEER. The V and J ends lost 0 bases and 2 bases, in that order; junction bases with no gene match: 2. This CDR3 comprises 15 residues. The DNA of the CDR3 is TGCGCCAGCAGCCAAGAGACGGGGGGGCAAGAGACCCAGTACTTC. Translating it yields CASSQETGGQETQYF.

The CDR3 nucleotides read TGTGCCAGTAGTATATCAGCTAACTATGGCTACACCTTC. Residues: CASSISANYGYTF. The chain combines TRBV19 with TRBJ1-2; the D is unclear. The CDR3 has 13 amino acids. V dropped 2 bases and J dropped 0 bases, with 4 bases sitting between them. Germline V lookup: CDR1 LNHDA, CDR2 SQIVND (reference sequence).